Listed below are T cell receptor beta chains from one sample, sequenced in a study of blood T cells in healthy people across ages. TCRdb called the 5' RACE reads again in MiXCR, with one record for every CDR3 protein. The table includes 850,000 to 1,000,000 distinct CDR3 sequences, approximately 50% detected once. The sequenced sample was blood. Receptors originate from a woman aged 55-75 years in good health. CDR3s include the opening cysteine and the closing phenylalanine or tryptophan. A D gene is named only where the DNA matches it firmly. Size is omitted from some rows. Given values are once, few, many or a class for expanded clones.

D gene: TRBD2
V gene: TRBV12-3/TRBV12-4
clone size: -
J gene: TRBJ2-4
CDR3 DNA: TGTGCCAGCAGTTTGAGGCTAGCGGGAGGCCCATTCCGGGGGGAGCAGTACTTC
CDR3 protein: CASSLRLAGGPFRGEQYF

D gene: TRBD1
V gene: TRBV18
clone size: -
J gene: TRBJ1-5
CDR3 DNA: TGTGCCAGCTCTCCAGGGGGGGATCAGCCCCAGCATTTT
CDR3 protein: CASSPGGDQPQHF

D gene: -
V gene: TRBV15
clone size: once
J gene: TRBJ1-2
CDR3 DNA: TGTGCCACCAGCAGAGAAAAAGGGACCGCTATCTATGGCTACACCTTC
CDR3 protein: CATSREKGTAIYGYTF

D gene: -
V gene: TRBV10-3
clone size: few
J gene: TRBJ2-3
CDR3 DNA: TGTGCCATCAACGGGGGCTCGCCGGCAGATACGCAGTATTTT
CDR3 protein: CAINGGSPADTQYF

D gene: TRBD1
V gene: TRBV20-1
clone size: -
J gene: TRBJ2-5
CDR3 DNA: TGCAGTGCTGGTCCTACAGGGGTTGGAGAGACCCAGTACTTC
CDR3 protein: CSAGPTGVGETQYF

D gene: TRBD1
V gene: TRBV12-3/TRBV12-4
clone size: few
J gene: TRBJ1-5
CDR3 DNA: TGTGCCAGCTATAACATCCCCCGGGACAGTAATTATAGCAATCAGCCCCAGCATTTT
CDR3 protein: CASYNIPRDSNYSNQPQHF

D gene: -
V gene: TRBV5-6
clone size: few
J gene: TRBJ1-5
CDR3 DNA: TGTGCCAGCAGCTTACTCTCGGGAGGCAATCAGCCCCAGCATTTT
CDR3 protein: CASSLLSGGNQPQHF

D gene: TRBD2
V gene: TRBV6-1
clone size: -
J gene: TRBJ2-3
CDR3 DNA: TGTGCCAGCAGTGAATGGGGACTAGAGCCAGATACGCAGTATTTT
CDR3 protein: CASSEWGLEPDTQYF

D gene: TRBD1
V gene: TRBV6-1
clone size: -
J gene: TRBJ2-5
CDR3 DNA: TGTGCCGGCAGTGAGATCGAGGGACAGGGGCGGGGGACCCAGTACTTC
CDR3 protein: CAGSEIEGQGRGTQYF

D gene: TRBD2
V gene: TRBV10-3
clone size: -
J gene: TRBJ2-3
CDR3 DNA: TGTGCCATCAGTGAGGGGCTAGCGGGAGCAACAGATACGCAGTATTTT
CDR3 protein: CAISEGLAGATDTQYF

D gene: TRBD2
V gene: TRBV7-6
clone size: once
J gene: TRBJ2-1
CDR3 DNA: TGTGCCAGCAGCTTACGGCTAGCGGGTTCTAGCTCCTACAATGAGCAGTTCTTC
CDR3 protein: CASSLRLAGSSSYNEQFF

D gene: TRBD1
V gene: TRBV27
clone size: once
J gene: TRBJ2-5
CDR3 DNA: TGTGCCAGCAGTCCTTTGATACAGGGGTCGGGGCAGTACTTC
CDR3 protein: CASSPLIQGSGQYF

D gene: -
V gene: TRBV24-1
clone size: few
J gene: TRBJ2-1
CDR3 DNA: TGTGCCACCAGAGGGGGGGACTACTCCTACAATGAGCAGTTCTTC
CDR3 protein: CATRGGDYSYNEQFF

D gene: -
V gene: TRBV4-2
clone size: -
J gene: TRBJ1-4
CDR3 DNA: TGTGCCAGCAGCCAAGAGCGGGGGCAGGGGGAAAAACTGTTTTTT
CDR3 protein: CASSQERGQGEKLFF

D gene: TRBD1
V gene: TRBV7-2
clone size: -
J gene: TRBJ1-6
CDR3 DNA: TGTGCCAGCAGCTTAATTAAAGGGGGCGGGTCACCCCTCCACTTT
CDR3 protein: CASSLIKGGGSPLHF

D gene: -
V gene: TRBV12-3/TRBV12-4
clone size: -
J gene: TRBJ2-2
CDR3 DNA: TGTGCCAGCAGGTCGCCTCCCGGGACACCGAACACCGGGGAGCTGTTTTTT
CDR3 protein: CASRSPPGTPNTGELFF

D gene: -
V gene: TRBV7-2
clone size: -
J gene: TRBJ1-2
CDR3 DNA: TGTGCCAGCAGCTTAGACGAGGTTTACGGCTACACCTTC
CDR3 protein: CASSLDEVYGYTF

D gene: -
V gene: TRBV10-3
clone size: -
J gene: TRBJ1-1
CDR3 DNA: TGTGCCATCAGTGAGCCCGAGCTGCGAACTTTCTTT
CDR3 protein: CAISEPELRTFF

D gene: -
V gene: TRBV7-7
clone size: -
J gene: TRBJ1-2
CDR3 DNA: TGTGCCAGCAGCTCCTTCTTCAAAAGGAAGACGGGCTACACCTTC
CDR3 protein: CASSSFFKRKTGYTF

D gene: -
V gene: TRBV20-1
clone size: few
J gene: TRBJ2-5
CDR3 DNA: TGCAGTGCCAATTTCGTCGAGACCCAGTACTTC
CDR3 protein: CSANFVETQYF

D gene: TRBD2
V gene: TRBV11-2
clone size: -
J gene: TRBJ2-3
CDR3 DNA: TGTGCCAGCAGCTTAGGAGGTACTAGCGGGACCTTCAGCACAGATACGCAGTATTTT
CDR3 protein: CASSLGGTSGTFSTDTQYF

D gene: -
V gene: TRBV25-1
clone size: -
J gene: TRBJ1-1
CDR3 DNA: TGTGCCAGCAGGGGGAGCTTGGGGGGTCGGACTGAAGCTTTCTTT
CDR3 protein: CASRGSLGGRTEAFF

D gene: TRBD1
V gene: TRBV4-1
clone size: -
J gene: TRBJ2-4
CDR3 DNA: TGCGCCAGCAGCCAAGGGACAGGGGGCCTAAAAGCCAAAAACATTCAGTACTTC
CDR3 protein: CASSQGTGGLKAKNIQYF

D gene: -
V gene: TRBV7-2
clone size: -
J gene: TRBJ2-1
CDR3 DNA: TGTGCCAGCAGCTTATTCGGGGGCAATGAGCAGTTCTTC
CDR3 protein: CASSLFGGNEQFF

D gene: -
V gene: TRBV10-1
clone size: few
J gene: TRBJ2-7
CDR3 DNA: TGCGCCAGCAGTGAGGGCAGGTCGCAGTACTTC
CDR3 protein: CASSEGRSQYF

D gene: -
V gene: TRBV4-2
clone size: -
J gene: TRBJ1-4
CDR3 DNA: TGTGCCAGCAGCCAAGTTTTGAGCGCAACTAATGAAAAACTGTTTTTT
CDR3 protein: CASSQVLSATNEKLFF

D gene: TRBD2
V gene: TRBV5-1
clone size: -
J gene: TRBJ2-5
CDR3 DNA: TGCGCCAGCGGGACTAGCGGGACCACCACGGGGACCCAGTACTTC
CDR3 protein: CASGTSGTTTGTQYF

D gene: TRBD2
V gene: TRBV4-1
clone size: -
J gene: TRBJ2-7
CDR3 DNA: TGCGCCAGCAGCCAAGGGAGTAGCGGGAGCGTCTACGAGCAGTACTTC
CDR3 protein: CASSQGSSGSVYEQYF

D gene: -
V gene: TRBV11-2
clone size: few
J gene: TRBJ2-3
CDR3 DNA: TGTGCCAGCAGCTTATTGGGTCTTCCCACAGATACGCAGTATTTT
CDR3 protein: CASSLLGLPTDTQYF

D gene: -
V gene: TRBV7-9
clone size: -
J gene: TRBJ2-7
CDR3 DNA: TGTGCCAGCAGGCCAATAGGGCAGATTGACGAGCAGTACTTC
CDR3 protein: CASRPIGQIDEQYF

D gene: -
V gene: TRBV6-2/TRBV6-3
clone size: -
J gene: TRBJ2-7
CDR3 DNA: TGTGCCAGCAGTTACTCTGGACAAGGAGAGCAGTACTTC
CDR3 protein: CASSYSGQGEQYF

D gene: -
V gene: TRBV10-3
clone size: -
J gene: TRBJ2-1
CDR3 DNA: TGTGCCACCAGTGAGCCAAAGGGGCCAACTTACAATGAGCAGTTCTTC
CDR3 protein: CATSEPKGPTYNEQFF

D gene: -
V gene: TRBV4-3
clone size: -
J gene: TRBJ2-3
CDR3 DNA: TGCGCCAGCAGCCAAGATATGCTGCCGCCGAGCACAGATACGCAGTATTTT
CDR3 protein: CASSQDMLPPSTDTQYF

D gene: -
V gene: TRBV20-1
clone size: -
J gene: TRBJ2-3
CDR3 DNA: TGCAGTGCTCCGCAAACGACTAGTAGCACAGATACGCAGTATTTT
CDR3 protein: CSAPQTTSSTDTQYF

D gene: -
V gene: TRBV28
clone size: -
J gene: TRBJ2-7
CDR3 DNA: TGTGCCAGCAGTTCCTGGGAAGAAACGTACATCTACGAGCAGTACTTC
CDR3 protein: CASSSWEETYIYEQYF

D gene: -
V gene: TRBV28
clone size: -
J gene: TRBJ1-2
CDR3 DNA: TGTGCCAGCAGCGCGACAAACGGTGGCTACACCTTC
CDR3 protein: CASSATNGGYTF

D gene: -
V gene: TRBV4-1
clone size: -
J gene: TRBJ1-2
CDR3 DNA: TGCGCCAGCAGCCAAGATCCGACTCACCCATATGGCTACACCTTC
CDR3 protein: CASSQDPTHPYGYTF

D gene: -
V gene: TRBV4-2
clone size: -
J gene: TRBJ1-6
CDR3 DNA: TGTGCCAGCAACCAAGAAGGCTATCGGAGAAACCGGGTAAAATCACCCCTCCACTTT
CDR3 protein: CASNQEGYRRNRVKSPLHF

D gene: -
V gene: TRBV20-1
clone size: few
J gene: TRBJ2-7
CDR3 DNA: TGCAGTGCTAGTACCGGGGCGGTGAATACGAAGCAGTACTTC
CDR3 protein: CSASTGAVNTKQYF

D gene: TRBD1
V gene: TRBV20-1
clone size: -
J gene: TRBJ2-7
CDR3 DNA: TGCAGTGCTAGTTCCGACAGGGTTTACGAGCAGTACTTC
CDR3 protein: CSASSDRVYEQYF

D gene: -
V gene: TRBV20-1
clone size: -
J gene: TRBJ1-2
CDR3 DNA: TGCAGTGCAAGCGCAGCCTCTAACTATGGCTACACCTTC
CDR3 protein: CSASAASNYGYTF

D gene: TRBD1
V gene: TRBV7-9
clone size: few
J gene: TRBJ2-3
CDR3 DNA: TGTGCCACTCCCCCCAGGACAGGGAAGGCAGATACGCAGTATTTT
CDR3 protein: CATPPRTGKADTQYF

D gene: -
V gene: TRBV27
clone size: few
J gene: TRBJ2-2
CDR3 DNA: TGTGCCAGCAGTATCAGGGGTACCGGGGAGCTGTTTTTT
CDR3 protein: CASSIRGTGELFF

D gene: -
V gene: TRBV29-1
clone size: -
J gene: TRBJ2-1
CDR3 DNA: TGCAGCGTTGGGATGGGGGGGGGAGGGGGTGAGCAGTTCTTC
CDR3 protein: CSVGMGGGGGEQFF

D gene: TRBD2
V gene: TRBV10-2
clone size: -
J gene: TRBJ2-7
CDR3 DNA: TGCGCCAGCAGTCCCCGAGGCGTAGCGGGAGGGGGGTACGAGCAGTACTTC
CDR3 protein: CASSPRGVAGGGYEQYF

D gene: TRBD1
V gene: TRBV30
clone size: -
J gene: TRBJ2-7
CDR3 DNA: TGTGCCTGCCGAGGGGGCCACTACTACGAGCAGTACTTC
CDR3 protein: CACRGGHYYEQYF

D gene: -
V gene: TRBV20-1
clone size: few
J gene: TRBJ2-7
CDR3 DNA: TGCAGTGCTAGGACGGGCTACGAGCAGTACTTC
CDR3 protein: CSARTGYEQYF

D gene: -
V gene: TRBV27
clone size: few
J gene: TRBJ2-3
CDR3 DNA: TGTGCCAGCAGTAAAGGACAGCTTTACACAGATACGCAGTATTTT
CDR3 protein: CASSKGQLYTDTQYF

D gene: -
V gene: TRBV6-2/TRBV6-3
clone size: -
J gene: TRBJ1-5
CDR3 DNA: TGTGCCAGCAGTTACTCCAGGGTGGATCAGCCCCAGCATTTT
CDR3 protein: CASSYSRVDQPQHF

D gene: -
V gene: TRBV5-1
clone size: -
J gene: TRBJ1-1
CDR3 DNA: TGCGCCAGCAGCTTGGGGATTCTGGACACTGAAGCTTTCTTT
CDR3 protein: CASSLGILDTEAFF

D gene: -
V gene: TRBV4-3
clone size: few
J gene: TRBJ2-1
CDR3 DNA: TGCGCCAGCAGCCAAGATCGGGGGCGGGGTGGTGTTTGGGGCCTAAACAATGAGCAGTTCTTC
CDR3 protein: CASSQDRGRGGVWGLNNEQFF

D gene: -
V gene: TRBV4-1
clone size: few
J gene: TRBJ2-7
CDR3 DNA: TGCGCCAGCAGCCTAGTAAGGGGGGAAGGAGGCGAGCAGTACTTC
CDR3 protein: CASSLVRGEGGEQYF

D gene: TRBD2
V gene: TRBV7-2
clone size: -
J gene: TRBJ2-7
CDR3 DNA: TGTGCCAGCAGTACAGGGACTAGCAGTGCCTACGAGCAGTACTTC
CDR3 protein: CASSTGTSSAYEQYF